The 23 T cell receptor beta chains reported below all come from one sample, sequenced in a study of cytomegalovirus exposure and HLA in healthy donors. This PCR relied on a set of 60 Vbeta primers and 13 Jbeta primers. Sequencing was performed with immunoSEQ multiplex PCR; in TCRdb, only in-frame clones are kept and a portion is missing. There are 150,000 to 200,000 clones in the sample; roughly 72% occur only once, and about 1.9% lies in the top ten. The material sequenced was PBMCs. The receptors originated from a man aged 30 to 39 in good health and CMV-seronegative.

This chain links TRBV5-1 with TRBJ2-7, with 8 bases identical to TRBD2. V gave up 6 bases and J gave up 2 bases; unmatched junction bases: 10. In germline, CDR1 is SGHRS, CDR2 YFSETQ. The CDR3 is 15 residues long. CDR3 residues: CASTPDPGGPYEQYF. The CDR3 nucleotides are TGCGCCAGCACCCCTGATCCGGGAGGGCCCTACGAGCAGTACTTC.

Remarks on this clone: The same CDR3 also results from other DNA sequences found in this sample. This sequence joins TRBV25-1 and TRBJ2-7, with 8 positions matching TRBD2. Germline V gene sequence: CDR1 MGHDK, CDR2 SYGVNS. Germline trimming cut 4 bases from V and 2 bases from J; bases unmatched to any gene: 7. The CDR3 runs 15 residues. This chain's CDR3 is CASSAPLADTYEQYF. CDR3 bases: TGTGCCAGCAGTGCCCCACTAGCGGATACCTACGAGCAGTACTTC.

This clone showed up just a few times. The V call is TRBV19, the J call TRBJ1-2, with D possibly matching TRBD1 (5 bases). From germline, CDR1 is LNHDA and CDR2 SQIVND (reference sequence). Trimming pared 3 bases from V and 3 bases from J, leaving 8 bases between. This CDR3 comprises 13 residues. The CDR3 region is CASSITRDYGYTF. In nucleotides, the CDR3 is TGTGCCAGTAGTATTACCAGGGACTATGGCTACACCTTC.

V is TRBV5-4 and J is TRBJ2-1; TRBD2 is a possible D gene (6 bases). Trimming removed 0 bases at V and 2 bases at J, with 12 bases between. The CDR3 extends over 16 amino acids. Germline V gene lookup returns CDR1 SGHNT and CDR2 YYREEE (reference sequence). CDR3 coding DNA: TGTGCCAGCAGCTTGGAGGCGGGAAGGGCCTACAATGAGCAGTTCTTC. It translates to CASSLEAGRAYNEQFF.

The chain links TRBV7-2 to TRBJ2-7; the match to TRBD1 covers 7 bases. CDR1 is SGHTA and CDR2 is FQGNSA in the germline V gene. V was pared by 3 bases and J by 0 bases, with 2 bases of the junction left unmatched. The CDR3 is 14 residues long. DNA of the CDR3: TGTGCCAGCAGCTTGGGGGACAGCTCCTACGAGCAGTACTTC. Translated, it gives CASSLGDSSYEQYF.

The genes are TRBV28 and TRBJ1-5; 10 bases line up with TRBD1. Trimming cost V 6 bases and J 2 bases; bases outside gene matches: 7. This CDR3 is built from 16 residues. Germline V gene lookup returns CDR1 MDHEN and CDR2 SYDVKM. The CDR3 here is CASRRTGGNGNQPQHF. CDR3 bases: TGTGCCAGCAGACGGACAGGGGGGAATGGCAATCAGCCCCAGCATTTT. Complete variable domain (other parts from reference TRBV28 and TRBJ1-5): DVKVTQSSRYLVKRTGEKVFLECVQDMDHENMFWYRQDPGLGLRLIYFSYDVKMKEKGDIPEGYSVSREKKERFSLILESASTNQTSMYLCASRRTGGNGNQPQHFGDGTRLSIL.

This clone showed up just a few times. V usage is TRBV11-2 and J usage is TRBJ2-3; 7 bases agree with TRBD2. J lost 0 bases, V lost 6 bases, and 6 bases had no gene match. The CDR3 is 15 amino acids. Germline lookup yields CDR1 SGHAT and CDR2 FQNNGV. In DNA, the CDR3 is TGTGCCAGCAGTAGGGACTATTCTAGCACAGATACGCAGTATTTT. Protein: CASSRDYSSTDTQYF.

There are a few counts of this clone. The CDR3 sequence: CASSPYLWGTTYEQYF. The CDR3 bases are TGTGCCAGCAGTCCATATCTCTGGGGGACTACCTACGAGCAGTACTTC. The rearrangement joins TRBV27 to TRBJ2-7; 7 bases fit TRBD2. CDR3 length equals 16 residues. After removal of 5 bases from V and 2 bases from J, the junction contained 12 bases not matched to a gene. Germline CDR1 reads MNHEY; CDR2 reads SMNVEV (reference sequence).

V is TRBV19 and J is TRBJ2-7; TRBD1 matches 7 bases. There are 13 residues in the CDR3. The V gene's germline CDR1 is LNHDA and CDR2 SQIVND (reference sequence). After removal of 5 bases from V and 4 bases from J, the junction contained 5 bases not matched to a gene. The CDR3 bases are TGTGCCAGTAGTCCTCGACAGGGTTACGAGCAGTACTTC. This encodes CASSPRQGYEQYF. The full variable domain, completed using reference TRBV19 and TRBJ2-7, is DGGITQSPKYLFRKEGQNVTLSCEQNLNHDAMYWYRQDPGQGLRLIYYSQIVNDFQKGDIAEGYSVSREKKESFPLTVTSAQKNPTAFYLCASSPRQGYEQYFGPGTRLTVT.

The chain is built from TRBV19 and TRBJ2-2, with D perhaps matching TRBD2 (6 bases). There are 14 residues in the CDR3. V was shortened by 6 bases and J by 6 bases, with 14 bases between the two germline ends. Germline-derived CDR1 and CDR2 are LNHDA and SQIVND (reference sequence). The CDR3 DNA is TGTGCCAGTAGAGCCGGGACTCACGCCGGGGAGCTGTTTTTT. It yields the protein CASRAGTHAGELFF.

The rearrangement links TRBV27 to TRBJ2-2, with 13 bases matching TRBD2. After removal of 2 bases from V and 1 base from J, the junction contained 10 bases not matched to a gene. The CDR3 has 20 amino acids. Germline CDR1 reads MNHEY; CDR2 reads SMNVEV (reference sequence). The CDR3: CASSLLELAGGHENTGELFF. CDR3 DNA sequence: TGTGCCAGCAGTTTACTTGAACTAGCGGGAGGGCATGAGAACACCGGGGAGCTGTTTTTT.

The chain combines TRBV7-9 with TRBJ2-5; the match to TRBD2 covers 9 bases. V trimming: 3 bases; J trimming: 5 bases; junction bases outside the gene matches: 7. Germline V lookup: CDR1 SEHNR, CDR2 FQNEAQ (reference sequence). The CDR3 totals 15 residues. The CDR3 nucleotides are TGTGCCAGCAGCTTTCATAGCGGGGGCGGGGAGACCCAGTACTTC. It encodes CASSFHSGGGETQYF.

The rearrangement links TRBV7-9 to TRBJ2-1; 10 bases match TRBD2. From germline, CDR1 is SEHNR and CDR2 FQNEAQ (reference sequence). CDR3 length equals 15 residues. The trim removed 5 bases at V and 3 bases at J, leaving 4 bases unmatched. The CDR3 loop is CASSTASGGYNEQFF. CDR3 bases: TGTGCCAGCAGCACTGCTAGCGGGGGCTACAATGAGCAGTTCTTC.

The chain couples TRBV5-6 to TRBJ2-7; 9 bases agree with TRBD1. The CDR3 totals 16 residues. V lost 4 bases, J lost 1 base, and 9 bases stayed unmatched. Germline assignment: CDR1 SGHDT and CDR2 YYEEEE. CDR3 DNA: TGTGCCAGCAGCGGCGGTGACAGGGGGATTTCCTACGAGCAGTACTTC. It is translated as CASSGGDRGISYEQYF.

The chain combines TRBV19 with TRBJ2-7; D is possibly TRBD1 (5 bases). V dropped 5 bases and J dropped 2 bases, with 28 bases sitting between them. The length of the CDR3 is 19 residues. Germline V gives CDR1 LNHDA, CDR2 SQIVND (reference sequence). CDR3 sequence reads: CASSDPVAVARGKTYEQYF. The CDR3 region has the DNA TGTGCCAGTAGTGATCCCGTGGCAGTGGCAAGGGGAAAAACCTACGAGCAGTACTTC. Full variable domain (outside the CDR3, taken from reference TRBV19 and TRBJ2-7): DGGITQSPKYLFRKEGQNVTLSCEQNLNHDAMYWYRQDPGQGLRLIYYSQIVNDFQKGDIAEGYSVSREKKESFPLTVTSAQKNPTAFYLCASSDPVAVARGKTYEQYFGPGTRLTVT.

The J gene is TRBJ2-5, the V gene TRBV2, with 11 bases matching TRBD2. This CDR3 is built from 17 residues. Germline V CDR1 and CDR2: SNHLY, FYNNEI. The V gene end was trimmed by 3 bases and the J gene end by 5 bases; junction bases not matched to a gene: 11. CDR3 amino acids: CASSDYSGRAVRETQYF. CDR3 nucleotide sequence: TGTGCCAGCAGTGATTATAGCGGGAGGGCAGTACGGGAGACCCAGTACTTC.

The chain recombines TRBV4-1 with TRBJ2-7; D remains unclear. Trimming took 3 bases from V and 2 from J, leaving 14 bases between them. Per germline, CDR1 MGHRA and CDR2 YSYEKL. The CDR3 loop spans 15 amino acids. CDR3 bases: TGCGCCAGCAGCCAGGGCCTGGTGCTAACCTACGAGCAGTACTTC. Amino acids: CASSQGLVLTYEQYF.

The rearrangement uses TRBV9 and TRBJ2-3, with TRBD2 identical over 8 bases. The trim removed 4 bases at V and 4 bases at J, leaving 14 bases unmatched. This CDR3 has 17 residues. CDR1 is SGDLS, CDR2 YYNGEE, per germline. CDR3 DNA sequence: TGTGCCAGCAGCCGAAGACCCAGCGGGGGATCCCCAGATACGCAGTATTTT. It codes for CASSRRPSGGSPDTQYF.

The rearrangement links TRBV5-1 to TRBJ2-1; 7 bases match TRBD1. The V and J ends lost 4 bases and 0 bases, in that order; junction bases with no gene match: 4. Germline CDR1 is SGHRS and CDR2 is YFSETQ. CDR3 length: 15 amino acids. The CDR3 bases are TGCGCCAGCAGCGGGGGACAGAGCTCCTACAATGAGCAGTTCTTC. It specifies CASSGGQSSYNEQFF. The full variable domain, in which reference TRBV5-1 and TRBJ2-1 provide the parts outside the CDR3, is KAGVTQTPRYLIKTRGQQVTLSCSPISGHRSVSWYQQTPGQGLQFLFEYFSETQRNKGNFPGRFSGRQFSNSRSEMNVSTLELGDSALYLCASSGGQSSYNEQFFGPGTRLTVL.

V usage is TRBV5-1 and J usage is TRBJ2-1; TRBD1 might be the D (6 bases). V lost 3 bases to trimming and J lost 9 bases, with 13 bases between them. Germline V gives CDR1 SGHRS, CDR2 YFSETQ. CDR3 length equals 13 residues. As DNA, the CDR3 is TGCGCCAGCAGCTCACAGGGTGTAGGTGAGCAGTTCTTC. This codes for CASSSQGVGEQFF. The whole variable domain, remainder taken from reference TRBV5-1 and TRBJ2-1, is KAGVTQTPRYLIKTRGQQVTLSCSPISGHRSVSWYQQTPGQGLQFLFEYFSETQRNKGNFPGRFSGRQFSNSRSEMNVSTLELGDSALYLCASSSQGVGEQFFGPGTRLTVL.

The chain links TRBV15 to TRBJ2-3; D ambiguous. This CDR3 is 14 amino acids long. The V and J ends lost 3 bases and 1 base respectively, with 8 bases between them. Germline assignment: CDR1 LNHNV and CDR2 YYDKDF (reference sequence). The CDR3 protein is CATSSYGGTDTQYF. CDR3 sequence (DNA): TGTGCCACCAGCAGCTACGGTGGCACAGATACGCAGTATTTT. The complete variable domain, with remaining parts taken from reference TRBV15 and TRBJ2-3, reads DAMVIQNPRYQVTQFGKPVTLSCSQTLNHNVMYWYQQKSSQAPKLLFHYYDKDFNNEADTPDNFQSRRPNTSFCFLDIRSPGLGDTAMYLCATSSYGGTDTQYFGPGTRLTVL.

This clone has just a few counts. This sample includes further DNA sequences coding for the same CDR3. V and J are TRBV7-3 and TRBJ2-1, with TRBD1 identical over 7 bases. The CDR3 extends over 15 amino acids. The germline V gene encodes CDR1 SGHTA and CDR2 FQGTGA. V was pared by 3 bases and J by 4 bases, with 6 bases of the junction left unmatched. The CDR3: CASSLGQGVYNEQFF. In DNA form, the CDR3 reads TGTGCCAGCAGCTTGGGGCAGGGGGTATACAATGAGCAGTTCTTC.

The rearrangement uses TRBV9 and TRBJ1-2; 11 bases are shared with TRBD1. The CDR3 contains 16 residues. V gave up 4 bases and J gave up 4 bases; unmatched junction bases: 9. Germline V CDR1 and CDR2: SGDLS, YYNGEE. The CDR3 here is CASSPRTGGASYGYTF. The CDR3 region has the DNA TGTGCCAGCAGCCCTCGGACAGGGGGCGCTTCCTATGGCTACACCTTC. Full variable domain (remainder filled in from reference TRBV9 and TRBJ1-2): DSGVTQTPKHLITATGQRVTLRCSPRSGDLSVYWYQQSLDQGLQFLIQYYNGEERAKGNILERFSAQQFPDLHSELNLSSLELGDSALYFCASSPRTGGASYGYTFGSGTRLTVV.